Listed here are 32 T cell receptor beta chains from one sample, sequenced in a study of T cell responses to AZD1222 COVID-19 vaccine. TCRdb's copy holds only in-frame clones and misses some; the assay was immunoSEQ multiplex PCR. This table holds 90,000 to 100,000 clones, about 88% found once. The source material was peripheral blood, sampled 28 days after the second AZD1222 dose. The receptors were gathered from an adult who received the AZD1222 COVID-19 vaccine.

The CDR3 loop is CASSPQRTSGTNTGELFF. CDR3 nucleotide sequence: TGTGCCAGCAGCCCCCAACGGACTAGCGGGACGAACACCGGGGAGCTGTTTTTT. The chain carries TRBV5-6 and TRBJ2-2; 12 nucleotides match TRBD2. The germline V gene encodes CDR1 SGHDT and CDR2 YYEEEE. V trimming: 4 bases; J trimming: 0 bases; junction bases outside the gene matches: 7. The CDR3 contains 18 residues. Using reference TRBV5-6 and TRBJ2-2 for the parts outside the CDR3, the full variable domain is DAGVTQSPTHLIKTRGQQVTLRCSPKSGHDTVSWYQQALGQGPQFIFQYYEEEERQRGNFPDRFSGHQFPNYSSELNVNALLLGDSALYLCASSPQRTSGTNTGELFFGEGSRLTVL.

The V and J genes are TRBV7-9 and TRBJ2-1; D gene uncertain. This CDR3 is built from 13 residues. Per germline, CDR1 SEHNR and CDR2 FQNEAQ (reference sequence). V was shortened by 7 bases and J by 0 bases, with 7 bases between the two germline ends. CDR3 in DNA: TGTGCCAGCACCCTAGGCTCCTACAATGAGCAGTTCTTC. Residues: CASTLGSYNEQFF.

This clone was found a few times. The genes are TRBV7-8 and TRBJ1-2; unclear D gene. V lost 5 bases, J lost 8 bases, and 18 bases lay in between. Germline values: CDR1 SGHVS, CDR2 FQNEAQ. This CDR3 comprises 14 residues. CDR3 amino acids: CASSLKFDAEGYTF. The CDR3 nucleotides are TGTGCCAGCAGCCTTAAATTTGACGCGGAGGGCTACACCTTC.

This clone appeared once. V gene TRBV7-2 combines with J gene TRBJ1-2; 7 positions match TRBD1. The CDR3 covers 13 residues. The germline gives CDR1 SGHTA, CDR2 FQGNSA. J was trimmed by 8 bases and V by 2 bases; bases with no gene match: 5. The CDR3 DNA follows: TGTGCCAGCAGCTTAATGACAGGGAAAGGCTACACCTTC. This translates into CASSLMTGKGYTF.

This clone showed up just once. The chain is built from TRBV19 and TRBJ2-7; 10 bases match TRBD1. V trimming: 6 bases; J trimming: 5 bases; junction bases outside the gene matches: 7. The CDR3 runs to 14 residues. Per germline, CDR1 LNHDA and CDR2 SQIVND (reference sequence). CDR3 DNA: TGTGCCAGTAGAATGGGACAGGGGTTTCACGAGCAGTACTTC. Protein product: CASRMGQGFHEQYF.

To note about this clone: Other nucleotide sequences in the sample specify the same CDR3. The rearrangement uses TRBV5-1 and TRBJ2-1; 7 nucleotides line up with TRBD1. The CDR3 has 15 residues. CDR1 and CDR2 (germline): SGHRS, YFSETQ. J lost 3 bases, V lost 0 bases, and 3 bases had no gene match. This CDR3 is CASSLAQGVYNEQFF. The CDR3 region has the DNA TGCGCCAGCAGCTTGGCGCAGGGGGTCTACAATGAGCAGTTCTTC.

V usage is TRBV5-4 and J usage is TRBJ2-7; the match to TRBD2 covers 9 bases. The CDR3 is 17 residues long. The germline CDR1 and CDR2 sequences are SGHNT and YYREEE (reference sequence). The V gene end was trimmed by 0 bases and the J gene end by 3 bases; junction bases not matched to a gene: 10. The DNA for the CDR3 is TGTGCCAGCAGCTTGGAACTGCCGGGACTAGCAGGCTACGAGCAGTACTTC. Translated: CASSLELPGLAGYEQYF.

The chain carries TRBV30 and TRBJ2-2; D is perhaps TRBD1 or TRBD2 (6 bases each). This CDR3 region has 15 residues. Trimming cost V 5 bases and J 6 bases, with 19 bases left between them. CDR1 is GTSNPN and CDR2 is SVGIG in the germline V gene (reference sequence). CDR3 DNA sequence: TGTGCCTGGGGGGGGCCAGGAAGCTTAGCCGGGGAGCTGTTTTTT. It specifies CAWGGPGSLAGELFF.

The chain links TRBV18 to TRBJ2-1; D is undetermined. Between the trimmed V and J ends, which lost 0 bases and 0 bases, there was a span of 12 bases. The CDR3 has 17 amino acids. The germline V gene has CDR1 KGHSH and CDR2 LQKENI. This CDR3 reads CASSPPFSRSSYNEQFF. CDR3 in DNA: TGTGCCAGCTCACCACCCTTCAGCAGGAGCTCCTACAATGAGCAGTTCTTC.

The V gene is TRBV2, the J gene TRBJ1-4; 7 bases align to TRBD1. Trimming cost V 3 bases and J 8 bases; bases outside gene matches: 6. The CDR3 length is 14 residues. Germline V gives CDR1 SNHLY, CDR2 FYNNEI. In nucleotides, the CDR3 is TGTGCCAGCAGTGAGAACAGGGGAGGCGAAAAACTGTTTTTT. The encoded protein is CASSENRGGEKLFF.

The chain recombines TRBV18 with TRBJ1-2; D may be TRBD1 (5 bases). The CDR3 loop spans 16 amino acids. Per the germline V gene, CDR1 is KGHSH and CDR2 is LQKENI. Trimming removed 1 base at V and 3 bases at J, with 15 bases between. CDR3 region: CASSPRAREDYYGYTF. In nucleotides, the CDR3 is TGTGCCAGCTCACCACGTGCCAGGGAGGACTACTATGGCTACACCTTC.

The genes are TRBV5-1 and TRBJ2-7; 7 bases match TRBD1. After removal of 4 bases from V and 6 bases from J, the junction contained 10 bases not matched to a gene. The CDR3 is 14 amino acids. The germline gives CDR1 SGHRS, CDR2 YFSETQ. CDR3 DNA sequence: TGCGCCAGCAGCCCTGGGACAGCCCGAGGCGAGCAGTACTTC. Protein sequence: CASSPGTARGEQYF.

This rearrangement joins TRBV6-5 to TRBJ2-1; TRBD2 matches at 14 bases. J was trimmed by 7 bases and V by 5 bases; bases with no gene match: 4. Germline values: CDR1 MNHEY, CDR2 SVGAGI. The CDR3 runs 15 residues. Here the CDR3 reads CASSPGTSGRNEQFF. CDR3 nucleotide sequence: TGTGCCAGCAGTCCTGGGACTAGCGGGAGAAATGAGCAGTTCTTC.

The V gene is TRBV28, the J gene TRBJ1-1; a possible D gene is TRBD1 (6 bases). Germline loops: CDR1 MDHEN, CDR2 SYDVKM. V dropped 5 bases and J dropped 5 bases, with 18 bases sitting between them. The CDR3 is made up of 15 amino acids. The CDR3 DNA sequence: TGTGCCAGCAGTGGACTACAGGGAAAGGGGACTGAAGCTTTCTTT. Amino acids: CASSGLQGKGTEAFF.

The chain has TRBV5-1 and TRBJ2-1; D is possibly TRBD1 (5 bases). V was cut by 8 bases and J by 0 bases, with 12 bases left in between. This CDR3 is built from 14 residues. CDR1 and CDR2 (germline): SGHRS, YFSETQ. The CDR3 loop is CASRGQSSYNEQFF. In DNA form, the CDR3 reads TGCGCCAGTCGAGGACAAAGCTCCTACAATGAGCAGTTCTTC.

V is TRBV11-2 and J is TRBJ1-3, with 7 bases lining up with TRBD1. There are 13 residues in the CDR3. V trimming: 5 bases; J trimming: 4 bases; junction bases outside the gene matches: 2. Germline assignment: CDR1 SGHAT and CDR2 FQNNGV. In DNA form, the CDR3 reads TGTGCCAGCAGCATACAGGGGGGAAACACCATATATTTT. It specifies CASSIQGGNTIYF.

This clone was seen once. J is TRBJ2-7 and V is TRBV18; 9 nucleotides align to TRBD2. CDR3 length: 15 amino acids. Germline values: CDR1 KGHSH, CDR2 LQKENI. V dropped 5 bases and J dropped 2; count of bases not matched to a gene: 7. CDR3 nucleotide sequence: TGTGCCAGCTCATCAGGGCGGGAGGGGACCTACGAGCAGTACTTC. Protein: CASSSGREGTYEQYF.

This chain joins TRBV9 and TRBJ2-7; D ambiguous. The CDR3 consists of 14 residues. Per the germline V gene, CDR1 is SGDLS and CDR2 is YYNGEE. The V gene lost 7 bases and the J gene lost 0 bases, with 14 bases spanning the gap. The CDR3 spells CASSRRRSSYEQYF. The CDR3 DNA is TGTGCCAGCTCGAGGCGACGAAGCTCCTACGAGCAGTACTTC.

The chain joins TRBV11-3 to TRBJ2-6; D gene ambiguous. The CDR3 is 14 residues long. Deletions cut 0 bases from V and 0 bases from J, with 0 bases between. The germline CDR1 and CDR2 sequences are SGHNT and YENEEA. The CDR3 sequence: CASSLDSGANVLTF. CDR3 sequence (DNA): TGTGCCAGCAGCTTAGACTCTGGGGCCAACGTCCTGACTTTC.

The V and J genes are TRBV18 and TRBJ2-2; 15 bases align to TRBD2. Germline CDR1 and CDR2: KGHSH and LQKENI. This CDR3 contains 19 residues. After removal of 3 bases from V and 1 base from J, the junction contained 6 bases not matched to a gene. The CDR3 DNA reads TGTGCCAGCTCACCGAGGACTAGCGGGAGGGCCGGGAACACCGGGGAGCTGTTTTTT. It is translated as CASSPRTSGRAGNTGELFF. Complete variable domain (other parts from reference TRBV18 and TRBJ2-2): NAGVMQNPRHLVRRRGQEARLRCSPMKGHSHVYWYRQLPEEGLKFMVYLQKENIIDESGMPKERFSAEFPKEGPSILRIQQVVRGDSAAYFCASSPRTSGRAGNTGELFFGEGSRLTVL.

The chain uses TRBV5-1 and TRBJ2-2; D gene unclear. V was cut by 0 bases and J by 1 base, with 10 bases left in between. There are 16 residues in the CDR3. Germline CDR1 is SGHRS and CDR2 is YFSETQ. In nucleotides, the CDR3 is TGCGCCAGCAGCTTGGCGGCGAACGGGAACACCGGGGAGCTGTTTTTT. Protein product: CASSLAANGNTGELFF. Supplemented by reference TRBV5-1 and TRBJ2-2, the full variable domain reads KAGVTQTPRYLIKTRGQQVTLSCSPISGHRSVSWYQQTPGQGLQFLFEYFSETQRNKGNFPGRFSGRQFSNSRSEMNVSTLELGDSALYLCASSLAANGNTGELFFGEGSRLTVL.

The CDR3 spells CASTFLTGELFF. The CDR3 DNA is TGTGCCAGCACCTTCCTCACCGGGGAGCTGTTTTTT. This sequence joins TRBV4-2 and TRBJ2-2; D gene unclear. Germline V gene sequence: CDR1 LGHNA, CDR2 YNFKEQ. Between the trimmed V and J ends, which lost 7 bases and 4 bases, there was a span of 7 bases. The CDR3 is 12 amino acids.

CDR3 region: CASSVGRLAPYNEQFF. The CDR3, as DNA: TGTGCCAGCAGTGTGGGCCGACTAGCGCCCTACAATGAGCAGTTCTTC. The chain couples TRBV6-1 to TRBJ2-1, with 8 positions matching TRBD2. The J segment lost 2 bases and the V segment lost 4 bases, leaving 7 bases of the junction unmatched. CDR1 and CDR2 (germline): MNHNS, SASEGT. The CDR3 contains 16 residues.

This clone was detected once. The genes are TRBV2 and TRBJ1-1; 8 bases map to TRBD1. Trimming at V came to 4 bases and at J to 4 bases, leaving 5 bases not matched to a gene. In germline, CDR1 is SNHLY, CDR2 FYNNEI. The CDR3 length is 14 residues. CDR3 protein: CASSVGQALTEAFF. CDR3 DNA sequence: TGTGCCAGCAGTGTGGGACAGGCGCTCACTGAAGCTTTCTTT. Full variable domain (rest looked up from reference TRBV2 and TRBJ1-1): EPEVTQTPSHQVTQMGQEVILRCVPISNHLYFYWYRQILGQKVEFLVSFYNNEISEKSEIFDDQFSVERPDGSNFTLKIRSTKLEDSAMYFCASSVGQALTEAFFGQGTRLTVV.

The chain links TRBV4-1 to TRBJ2-7, with 10 bases matching TRBD1. J was trimmed by 3 bases and V by 1 base; bases with no gene match: 3. The CDR3 has 15 residues. The germline gives CDR1 MGHRA, CDR2 YSYEKL. Here the CDR3 reads CASSQVGQGIYEQYF. For the CDR3, the DNA is TGCGCCAGCAGCCAAGTGGGACAGGGGATCTACGAGCAGTACTTC.

This clone was counted between two and nine times. Other DNA variants within this sample encode the same CDR3. The chain carries TRBV6-5 and TRBJ1-1; the match to TRBD1 covers 8 bases. The germline CDR1 and CDR2 sequences are MNHEY and SVGAGI. The J segment lost 4 bases and the V segment lost 6 bases, leaving 4 bases of the junction unmatched. The CDR3 has 13 amino acids. CDR3 amino acids: CASRDRAGTEAFF. The CDR3 DNA reads TGTGCCAGCAGGGACAGGGCAGGCACTGAAGCTTTCTTT.

The chain links TRBV18 to TRBJ2-1; 10 bases are shared with TRBD1. The V segment lost 3 bases and the J segment 4 bases; nucleotides outside the gene matches: 3. The CDR3 loop spans 15 amino acids. The germline CDR1 and CDR2 sequences are KGHSH and LQKENI. The CDR3 bases are TGTGCCAGCTCACCGGGACAGGGGAAGTACAATGAGCAGTTCTTC. Encoded protein: CASSPGQGKYNEQFF.

The gene calls are TRBV5-6 and TRBJ1-3; 8 bases agree with TRBD1. From germline, CDR1 is SGHDT and CDR2 YYEEEE. V shed 1 base and J 0 bases; nucleotides not matched to a gene: 12. The CDR3 runs 19 residues. The CDR3 bases are TGTGCCAGCAGCTTGATAGTAGGACAGGGTCTTCCCTCTGGAAACACCATATATTTT. This sequence encodes CASSLIVGQGLPSGNTIYF. Complete variable domain (other parts from reference TRBV5-6 and TRBJ1-3): DAGVTQSPTHLIKTRGQQVTLRCSPKSGHDTVSWYQQALGQGPQFIFQYYEEEERQRGNFPDRFSGHQFPNYSSELNVNALLLGDSALYLCASSLIVGQGLPSGNTIYFGEGSWLTVV.

This chain joins TRBV5-4 and TRBJ2-7; D not resolved. This CDR3 region has 15 residues. V was pared by 3 bases and J by 4 bases, with 17 bases between. The V gene's germline CDR1 is SGHNT and CDR2 YYREEE (reference sequence). Here the CDR3 DNA reads TGTGCCAGCAGCTGGGCCGTCCTGGGCTCGTACGAGCAGTACTTC. Its protein is CASSWAVLGSYEQYF.

V gene TRBV2 combines with J gene TRBJ1-1; D unclear. The germline gives CDR1 SNHLY, CDR2 FYNNEI. V lost 5 bases, J lost 7 bases, and 8 bases lay in between. This CDR3 has 11 residues. The CDR3 DNA reads as TGTGCCAGCAGTCGGGCCGATGAAGCTTTCTTT. Its translation is CASSRADEAFF. Filled out from reference TRBV2 and TRBJ1-1, the complete variable domain reads EPEVTQTPSHQVTQMGQEVILRCVPISNHLYFYWYRQILGQKVEFLVSFYNNEISEKSEIFDDQFSVERPDGSNFTLKIRSTKLEDSAMYFCASSRADEAFFGQGTRLTVV.

The chain recombines TRBV29-1 with TRBJ1-1; D is perhaps TRBD1 (6 bases). Looked up from germline, CDR1 is SQVTM and CDR2 is ANQGSEA. Trimming stripped 6 bases from V and 6 bases from J, with 14 bases between. The CDR3 runs to 12 residues. The DNA for the CDR3 is TGCAGCGTCCGGACAGAATGGGCTGAAGCTTTCTTT. It codes for CSVRTEWAEAFF.

This rearrangement joins TRBV10-2 to TRBJ1-4; TRBD1 aligns across 7 bases. With V trimmed by 6 bases and J by 3 bases, 4 bases remained unmatched. CDR1 WSHSY and CDR2 SAAADI come from the germline V gene. The CDR3 is made up of 14 amino acids. CDR3 nucleotides: TGCGCCAGCAGGGCAGGGGGACCTAATGAAAAACTGTTTTTT. Translation: CASRAGGPNEKLFF.